The TCR beta chain under discussion was sequenced for a study of shared clonotypes between healthy human individuals (TCRdb year 2020). With respect to the entire study: Two women and a few men aged 18 to 49 years were included in the cohort. For each donor, CD4 naive and CD4 memory were each run on three plates, CD8 naive on two plates, and CD8 memory on one plate. Blood TCR repertoires of a handful of healthy adults were deeply sequenced to estimate repertoire size and the extent of clonotype sharing between individuals. To increase sequencing depth and limit assay-specific biases, different laboratories used diverse techniques to prepare libraries and sequence TCR repertoires. Leukapheresis yielded between about 0.94 and 8.9 billion PBMCs per donor. Here is what the overall study found, with its caveats: Compared with non-shared clonotypes, clonotypes shared by all four sorted-subset donors had higher generation probabilities. Pairwise subsampling led to the expectation that sequencing depth would affect the degree of clonotype sharing among donors. Naive subsets generally had larger estimated clonotype richness than memory subsets. Sampling was limited to blood, and TCR repertoires in tissue likely differ from TCR repertoires in blood. Across several donors, roughly 5% of naive CD4, roughly 3.4% of naive CD8, 2% to 2.5% of memory CD4, and about 0.44% of memory CD8 clonotypes were shared. Because the study included a small number of donors, the genetic and exposure-history diversity represented was limited. Rarefaction of sorted-subset datasets indicated incomplete sequencing despite the large sequencing depth.

TCR CDR3 regions were amplified from genomic DNA by multiplex PCR using the deep immunoSEQ assay. Extracted genomic DNA from each cell subset was distributed evenly across all wells of several immunoSEQ 96-well plates, and each plate was treated as a replicate. Each replicate PCR for sorted subsets received roughly 0.2 ug genomic DNA, equal to about 30,000 T cell genomes. Purified libraries were quantified with a Qubit 3.0 fluorometer, sized on a Bioanalyzer 2100, and re-quantified with the KAPA Library Quantification kit. Every immunoSEQ 96-well plate was sequenced on a dedicated single-read 150-cycle Illumina NextSeq 550 flow cell. Concerning the study's data processing: The immunoSEQ output contained only junctional sequences without quality scores, so filtering could not match that applied to full-length reads. To assign V/J genes and CDR3, sequences were annotated against IMGT germline references using PyIR, a Python wrapper for IgBLAST v1.9. Reads were removed for weak V/J assignments (E-value above 1e-6), missing CDR3, stop codons, out-of-frame junctions, or ambiguous translated residues. V3J clonotypes were defined as sequences sharing an identical inferred V gene, J gene, and CDR3 amino acid sequence. Percentage overlap between repertoires was calculated by dividing the number of shared unique clonotypes by the size of the smaller repertoire. Richness of each repertoire was evaluated using RTK rarefaction, the Chao1 estimator, and Recon v2.1 estimates of unobserved clonotypes. Generation probabilities for all TCRbeta clonotypes obtained by the gDNA method from a few donors were computed using OLGA. TCRdb stores this immuneACCESS table with in-frame sequences only. Part of the clones is absent; in the studies checked, under half of the shortfall reflects unresolved V genes, and no reason is known for the rest. For V, J and clone size, that table is used; D and trimming come from the DNA. Present in this sample are around 1.1 million clones, around 78% of which were seen just once. Of the sample, 0.61% is held by the ten largest clones.

The donors were healthy, HIV-negative adults who had no recently reported acute infections or vaccinations. All donors were Caucasian adults living in Nashville, Tennessee, USA. CD4+ T cells were enriched by magnetic negative selection; naive cells were then positively selected on CD45RA, and the negative fraction formed the memory subset. Blood was collected by leukapheresis, and PBMCs were isolated by Ficoll-Histopaque density gradient centrifugation and then cryopreserved in liquid nitrogen vapor phase. Purity and quantity of every magnetically sorted T cell population were checked by analytical flow cytometry. Genomic DNA was isolated from every sorted fraction and measured by UV absorbance on a Nanodrop 2000c. Taken from cysteine to phenylalanine, the CDR3 has 17 residues. Only the CDR3 region is kept as DNA, spanning 51 bases read in frame from base 1. The germline V gene sets CDR1 to MDHEN and CDR2 to SYDVKM. Deletion took 2 bases off V and 0 bases off J, with a span of 17 bases between the germline ends.

A note on this clone: Its antigen is currently not known. Base qualities are missing; no much larger clone stands one base away.

The source material was memory CD4+ T cells from PBMCs. In the paper's terms, the cell subset or site label means: CD45RA-negative fraction. The chain uses TRBV28 and TRBJ2-7; the D gene is perhaps TRBD2, on 5 matching bases. The TCR originated in a man between 18 and 35 years old in good health. Some clones in this sample may be carry-over from other donors' samples. The nucleotides are TGTGCCAGCAGTTTAAGGAGGATGACGGGCACCTCCTACGAGCAGTACTTC. It translates as CASSLRRMTGTSYEQYF.